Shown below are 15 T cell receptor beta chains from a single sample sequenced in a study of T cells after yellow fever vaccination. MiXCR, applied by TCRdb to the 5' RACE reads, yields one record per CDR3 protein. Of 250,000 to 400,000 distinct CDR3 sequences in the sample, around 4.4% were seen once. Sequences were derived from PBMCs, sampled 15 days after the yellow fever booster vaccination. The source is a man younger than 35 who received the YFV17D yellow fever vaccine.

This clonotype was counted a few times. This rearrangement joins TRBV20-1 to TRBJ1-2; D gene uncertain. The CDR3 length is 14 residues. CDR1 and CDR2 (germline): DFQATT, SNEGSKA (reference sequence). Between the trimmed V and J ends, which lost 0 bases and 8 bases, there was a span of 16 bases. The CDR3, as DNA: TGCAGTGCTAGAGATCCCCAGCCTACGCGGGGCTACACCTTC. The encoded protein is CSARDPQPTRGYTF.

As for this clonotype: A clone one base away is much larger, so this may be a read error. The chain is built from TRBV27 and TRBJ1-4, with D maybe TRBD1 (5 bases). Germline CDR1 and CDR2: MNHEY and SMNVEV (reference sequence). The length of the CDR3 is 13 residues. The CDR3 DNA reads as TGTGCCAGCAGTGGCAGGGAGGGCGAAAATCTGTTTTTT. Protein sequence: CASSGREGENLFF.

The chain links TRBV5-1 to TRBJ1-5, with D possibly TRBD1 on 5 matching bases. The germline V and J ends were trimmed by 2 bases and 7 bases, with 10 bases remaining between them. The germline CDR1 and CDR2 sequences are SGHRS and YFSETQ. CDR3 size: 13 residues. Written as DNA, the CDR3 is TGCGCCAGCAGCTTCTCAGGGCCCCAGCCCCAGCATTTT. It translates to CASSFSGPQPQHF. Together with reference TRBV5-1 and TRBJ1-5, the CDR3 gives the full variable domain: KAGVTQTPRYLIKTRGQQVTLSCSPISGHRSVSWYQQTPGQGLQFLFEYFSETQRNKGNFPGRFSGRQFSNSRSEMNVSTLELGDSALYLCASSFSGPQPQHFGDGTRLSIL.

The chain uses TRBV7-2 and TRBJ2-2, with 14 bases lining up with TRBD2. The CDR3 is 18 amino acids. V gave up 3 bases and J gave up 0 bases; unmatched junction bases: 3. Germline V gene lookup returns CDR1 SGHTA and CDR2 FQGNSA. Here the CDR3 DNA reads TGTGCCAGCAGCTTTCGACTAGCGGGGGGGACGAACACCGGGGAGCTGTTTTTT. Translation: CASSFRLAGGTNTGELFF.

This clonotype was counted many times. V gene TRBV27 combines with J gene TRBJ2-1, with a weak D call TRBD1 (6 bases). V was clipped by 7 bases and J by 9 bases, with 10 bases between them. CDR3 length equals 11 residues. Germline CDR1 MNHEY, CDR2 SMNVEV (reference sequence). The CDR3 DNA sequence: TGTGCCAGCAACAACAGGGTTGAGCAGTTCTTC. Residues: CASNNRVEQFF.

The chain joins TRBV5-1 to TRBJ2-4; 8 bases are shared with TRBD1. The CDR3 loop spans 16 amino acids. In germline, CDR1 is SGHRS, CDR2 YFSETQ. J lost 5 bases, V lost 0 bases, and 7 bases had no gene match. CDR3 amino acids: CASSLGISQGENIQYF. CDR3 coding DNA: TGCGCCAGCAGCTTGGGAATATCACAGGGGGAAAACATTCAGTACTTC.

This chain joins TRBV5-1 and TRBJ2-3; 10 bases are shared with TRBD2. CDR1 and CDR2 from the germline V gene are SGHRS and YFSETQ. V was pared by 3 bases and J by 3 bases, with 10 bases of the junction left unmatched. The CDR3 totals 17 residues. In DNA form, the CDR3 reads TGCGCCAGCAGCTCCAAGAAAACTAGCGGGGAGACAGATACGCAGTATTTT. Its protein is CASSSKKTSGETDTQYF.

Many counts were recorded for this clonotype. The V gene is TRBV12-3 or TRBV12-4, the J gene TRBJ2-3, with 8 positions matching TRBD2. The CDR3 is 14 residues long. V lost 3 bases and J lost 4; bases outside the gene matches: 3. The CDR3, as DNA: TGTGCCAGCAGTTTTCGGGGGGGAGCAGATACGCAGTATTTT. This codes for CASSFRGGADTQYF.

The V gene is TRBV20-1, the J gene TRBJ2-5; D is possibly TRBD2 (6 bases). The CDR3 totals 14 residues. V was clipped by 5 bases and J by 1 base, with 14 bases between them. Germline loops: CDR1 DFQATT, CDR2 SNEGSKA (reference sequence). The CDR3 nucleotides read TGCAGTGCTTTGAACCCGGGACTCCAAGAGACCCAGTACTTC. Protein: CSALNPGLQETQYF.

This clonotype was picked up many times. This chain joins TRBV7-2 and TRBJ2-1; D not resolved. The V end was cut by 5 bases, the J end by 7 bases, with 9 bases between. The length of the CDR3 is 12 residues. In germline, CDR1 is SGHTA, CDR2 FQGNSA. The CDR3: CASSPFRNEQFF. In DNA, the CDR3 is TGTGCCAGCAGCCCATTCCGGAATGAGCAGTTCTTC.

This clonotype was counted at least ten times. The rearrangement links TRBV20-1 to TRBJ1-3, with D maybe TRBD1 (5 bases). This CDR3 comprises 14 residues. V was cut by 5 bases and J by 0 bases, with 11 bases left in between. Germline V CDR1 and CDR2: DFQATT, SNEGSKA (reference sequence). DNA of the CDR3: TGCAGTGCTCGCCTGACAGCCTCTGGAAACACCATATATTTT. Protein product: CSARLTASGNTIYF.

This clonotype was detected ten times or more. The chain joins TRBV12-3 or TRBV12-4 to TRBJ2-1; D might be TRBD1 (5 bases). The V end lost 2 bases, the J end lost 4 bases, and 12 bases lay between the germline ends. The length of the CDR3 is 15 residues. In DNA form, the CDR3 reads TGTGCCAGCAGTTTATGGGGCAAGGGGTACAATGAGCAGTTCTTC. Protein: CASSLWGKGYNEQFF.

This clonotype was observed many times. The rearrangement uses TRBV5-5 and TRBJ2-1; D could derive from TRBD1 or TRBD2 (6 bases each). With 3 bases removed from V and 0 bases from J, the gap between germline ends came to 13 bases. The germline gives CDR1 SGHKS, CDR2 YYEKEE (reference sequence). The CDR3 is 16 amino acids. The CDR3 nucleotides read TGTGCCAGCAGCTCGGAGGGGGGTAACTCCTACAATGAGCAGTTCTTC. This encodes CASSSEGGNSYNEQFF. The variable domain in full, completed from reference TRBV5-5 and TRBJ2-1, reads DAGVTQSPTHLIKTRGQQVTLRCSPISGHKSVSWYQQVLGQGPQFIFQYYEKEERGRGNFPDRFSARQFPNYSSELNVNALLLGDSALYLCASSSEGGNSYNEQFFGPGTRLTVL.

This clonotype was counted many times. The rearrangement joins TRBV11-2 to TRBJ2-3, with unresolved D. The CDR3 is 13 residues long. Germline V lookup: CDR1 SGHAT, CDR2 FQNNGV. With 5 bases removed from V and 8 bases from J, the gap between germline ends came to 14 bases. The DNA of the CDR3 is TGTGCCAGCAGCAACTTGGGTTGGGGTACGCAGTATTTT. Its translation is CASSNLGWGTQYF. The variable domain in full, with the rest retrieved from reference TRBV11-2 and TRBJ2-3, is EAGVAQSPRYKIIEKRQSVAFWCNPISGHATLYWYQQILGQGPKLLIQFQNNGVVDDSQLPKDRFSAERLKGVDSTLKIQPAKLEDSAVYLCASSNLGWGTQYFGPGTRLTVL.

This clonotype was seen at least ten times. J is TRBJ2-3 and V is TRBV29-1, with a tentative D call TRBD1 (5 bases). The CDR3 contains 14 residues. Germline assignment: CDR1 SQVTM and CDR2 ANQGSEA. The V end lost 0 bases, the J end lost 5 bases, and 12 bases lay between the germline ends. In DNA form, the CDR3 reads TGCAGCGTTGAAGATACGACAGCGATAGATACGCAGTATTTT. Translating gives CSVEDTTAIDTQYF.